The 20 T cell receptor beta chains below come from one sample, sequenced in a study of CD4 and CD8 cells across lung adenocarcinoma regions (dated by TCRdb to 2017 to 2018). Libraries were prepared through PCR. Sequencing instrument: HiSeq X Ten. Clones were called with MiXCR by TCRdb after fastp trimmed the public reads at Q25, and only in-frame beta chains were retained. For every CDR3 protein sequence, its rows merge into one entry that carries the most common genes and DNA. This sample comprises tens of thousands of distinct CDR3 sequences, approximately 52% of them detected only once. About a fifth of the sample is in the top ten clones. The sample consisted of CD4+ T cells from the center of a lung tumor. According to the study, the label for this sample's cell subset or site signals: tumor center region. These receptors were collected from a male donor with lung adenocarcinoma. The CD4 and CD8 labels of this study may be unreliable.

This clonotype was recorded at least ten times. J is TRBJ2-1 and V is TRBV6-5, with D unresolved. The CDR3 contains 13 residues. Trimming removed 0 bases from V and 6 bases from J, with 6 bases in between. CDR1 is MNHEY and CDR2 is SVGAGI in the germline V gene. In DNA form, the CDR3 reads TGTGCCAGCAGTTACTCTGACTCCAATGAGCAGTTCTTC. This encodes CASSYSDSNEQFF.

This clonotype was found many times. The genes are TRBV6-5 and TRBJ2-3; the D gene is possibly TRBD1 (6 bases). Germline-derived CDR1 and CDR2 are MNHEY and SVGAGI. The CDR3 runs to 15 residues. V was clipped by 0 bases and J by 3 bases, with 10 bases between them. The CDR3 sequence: CASSYSYQGTDTQYF. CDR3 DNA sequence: TGTGCCAGCAGTTACTCGTACCAGGGGACAGATACGCAGTATTTT.

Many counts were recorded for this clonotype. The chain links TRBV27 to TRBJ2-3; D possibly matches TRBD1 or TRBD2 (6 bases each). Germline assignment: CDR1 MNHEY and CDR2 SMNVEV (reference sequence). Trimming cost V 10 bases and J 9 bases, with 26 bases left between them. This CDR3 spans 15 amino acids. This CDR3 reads CATSEQGARGGTQYF. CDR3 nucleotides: TGTGCCACCTCTGAGCAGGGAGCGAGAGGGGGGACGCAGTATTTT.

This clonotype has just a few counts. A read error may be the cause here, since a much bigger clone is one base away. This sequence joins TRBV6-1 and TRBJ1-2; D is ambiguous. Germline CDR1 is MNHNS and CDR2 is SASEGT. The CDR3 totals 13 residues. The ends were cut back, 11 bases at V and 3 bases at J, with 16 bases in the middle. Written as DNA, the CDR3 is TGTGCCGCACCCCCCTCCGTTTACTATGGCTACACCTTC. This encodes CAAPPSVYYGYTF.

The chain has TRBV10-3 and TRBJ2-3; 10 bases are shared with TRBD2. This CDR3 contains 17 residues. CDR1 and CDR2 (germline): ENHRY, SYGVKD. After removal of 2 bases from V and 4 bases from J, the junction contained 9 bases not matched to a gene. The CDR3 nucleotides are TGTGCCATCAGTGAGAGTGCCGGGACTAGCGATGCAGATACGCAGTATTTT. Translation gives CAISESAGTSDADTQYF.

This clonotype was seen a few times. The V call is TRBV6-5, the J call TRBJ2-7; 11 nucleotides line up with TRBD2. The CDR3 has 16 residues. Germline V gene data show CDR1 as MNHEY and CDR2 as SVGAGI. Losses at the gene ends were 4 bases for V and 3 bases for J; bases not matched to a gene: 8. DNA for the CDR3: TGTGCCAGCAGTTCCTTTGGGACTAGCGGTTTCTACGAGCAGTACTTC. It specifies CASSSFGTSGFYEQYF.

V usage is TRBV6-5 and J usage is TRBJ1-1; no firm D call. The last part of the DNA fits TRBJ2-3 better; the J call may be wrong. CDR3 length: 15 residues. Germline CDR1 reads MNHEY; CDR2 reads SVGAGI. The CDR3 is CASRLQSVIPDEQYF. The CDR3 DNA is TGTGCCAGCAGACTCCAGTCTGTAATTCCAGATGAGCAGTATTTT.

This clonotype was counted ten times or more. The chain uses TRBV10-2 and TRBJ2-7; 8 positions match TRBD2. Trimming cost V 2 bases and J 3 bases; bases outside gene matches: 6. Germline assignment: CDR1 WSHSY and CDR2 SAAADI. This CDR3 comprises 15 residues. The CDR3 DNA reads TGCGCCAGCAGTGAGACCGGGACTAGTGGCTACGAGCAGTACTTC. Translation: CASSETGTSGYEQYF.

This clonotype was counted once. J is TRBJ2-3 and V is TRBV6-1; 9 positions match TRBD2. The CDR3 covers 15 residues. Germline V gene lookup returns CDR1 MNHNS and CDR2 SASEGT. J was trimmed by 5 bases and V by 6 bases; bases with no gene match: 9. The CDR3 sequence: CASRGLARAKDTQYF. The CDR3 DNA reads TGTGCCAGCAGGGGACTAGCTAGAGCCAAAGATACGCAGTATTTT.

CDR3: CAAGFSFF. Written as DNA, the CDR3 is TGTGCCGCAGGGTTCTCTTTCTTT. This chain uses TRBV27 with TRBJ1-1, with TRBD1 as a possible D gene (5 bases). Germline V gene sequence: CDR1 MNHEY, CDR2 SMNVEV (reference sequence). The CDR3 spans 8 residues. V dropped 11 bases and J dropped 12 bases, with 10 bases sitting between them.

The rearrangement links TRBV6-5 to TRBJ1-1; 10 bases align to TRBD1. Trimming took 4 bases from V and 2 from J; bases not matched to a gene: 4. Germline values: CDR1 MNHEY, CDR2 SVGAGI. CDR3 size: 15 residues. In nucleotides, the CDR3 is TGTGCCAGCAGTTCGGGACAGGGGAAAAACACTGAAGCTTTCTTT. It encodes CASSSGQGKNTEAFF.

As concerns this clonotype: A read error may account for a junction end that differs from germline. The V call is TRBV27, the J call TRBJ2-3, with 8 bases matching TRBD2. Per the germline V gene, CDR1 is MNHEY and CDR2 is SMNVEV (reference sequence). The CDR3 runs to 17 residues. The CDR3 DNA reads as TGTGCCAGCAGTCCGGGGGGGGGGGGGGGTAGCCCAGATACGCAGTATTTC. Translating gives CASSPGGGGGSPDTQYF.

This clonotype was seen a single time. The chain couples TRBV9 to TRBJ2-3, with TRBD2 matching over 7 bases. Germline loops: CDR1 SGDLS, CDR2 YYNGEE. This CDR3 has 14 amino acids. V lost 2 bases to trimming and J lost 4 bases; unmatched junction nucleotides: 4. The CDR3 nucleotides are TGTGCCAGCAGCGTTGTGGGAGGGTCAGATACGCAGTATTTT. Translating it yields CASSVVGGSDTQYF.

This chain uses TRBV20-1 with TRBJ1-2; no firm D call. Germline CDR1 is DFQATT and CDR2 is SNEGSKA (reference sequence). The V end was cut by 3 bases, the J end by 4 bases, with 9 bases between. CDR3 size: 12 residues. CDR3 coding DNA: TGCAGTGCTAGTTGGCAGATCTATGGCTACACCTTC. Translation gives CSASWQIYGYTF.

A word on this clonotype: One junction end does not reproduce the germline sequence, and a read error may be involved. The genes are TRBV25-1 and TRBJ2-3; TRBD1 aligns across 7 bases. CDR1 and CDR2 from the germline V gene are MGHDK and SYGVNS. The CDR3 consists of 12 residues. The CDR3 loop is CASTRGTDAQFF. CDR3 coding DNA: TGTGCCAGCACCAGGGGGACCGATGCGCAGTTTTTT. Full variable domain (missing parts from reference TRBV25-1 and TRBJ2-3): EADIYQTPRYLVIGTGKKITLECSQTMGHDKMYWYQQDPGMELHLIHYSYGVNSTEKGDLSSESTVSRIRTEHFPLTLESARPSHTSQYLCASTRGTDAQFFGPGTRLTVL.

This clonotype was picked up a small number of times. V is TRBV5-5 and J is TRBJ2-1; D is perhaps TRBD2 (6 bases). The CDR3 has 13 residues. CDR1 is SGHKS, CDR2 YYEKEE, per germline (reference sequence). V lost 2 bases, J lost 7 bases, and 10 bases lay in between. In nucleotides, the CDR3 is TGTGCCAGCAGCTTTACGGGAGTGAATGAGCAGTTCTTC. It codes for CASSFTGVNEQFF.

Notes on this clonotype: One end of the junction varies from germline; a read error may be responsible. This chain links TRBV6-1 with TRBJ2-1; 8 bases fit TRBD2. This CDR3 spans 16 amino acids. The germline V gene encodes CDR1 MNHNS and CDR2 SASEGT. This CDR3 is CASSEPSGGGAKAQNF. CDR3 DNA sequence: TGTGCCAGCAGCGAGCCTTCGGGGGGGGGAGCAAAGGCCCAGAACTTC.

In DNA form, the CDR3 reads TGTGCCAGCAGTTTAAATTTCCGGACTAGCGGGAGGAGGTCGTCCAATGAGCAGTTCTTC. Its translation: CASSLNFRTSGRRSSNEQFF. V and J are TRBV12-3 or TRBV12-4 and TRBJ2-1; TRBD2 aligns across 14 bases. Trimming took 2 bases from V and 6 from J; bases not matched to a gene: 15. This CDR3 is 20 amino acids long.

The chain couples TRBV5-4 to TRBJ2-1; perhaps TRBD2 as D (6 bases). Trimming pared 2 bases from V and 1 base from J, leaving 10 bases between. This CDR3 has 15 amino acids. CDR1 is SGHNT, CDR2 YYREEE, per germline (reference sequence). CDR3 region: CASSFGGKSYNEQFF. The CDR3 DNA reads TGTGCCAGCAGCTTTGGCGGGAAATCCTACAATGAGCAGTTCTTC.

CDR3 DNA: TGTGCCAGCAGACTCCAGGCCGTAATCCCCGGGGCGCAGTATTTT. It translates to CASRLQAVIPGAQYF. This chain joins TRBV6-1 and TRBJ2-2; D is perhaps TRBD2 (5 bases). The end of the DNA aligns better with TRBJ2-3, so the J call may be wrong. The CDR3 contains 15 residues. Germline V lookup: CDR1 MNHNS, CDR2 SASEGT.